The present T cell receptor (beta chain) was sequenced within a study of Tregs in tolerant kidney transplant recipients. Study-wide results and caveats: Few patients were studied, so findings need validation in larger groups. This study did not directly address biological reproducibility.

Unstimulated Tregs (CD4+CD25+CD127-) and CD4+CD25- non-Tregs were sorted from PBMCs. The V gene end was trimmed by 3 bases and the J gene end by 5 bases; junction bases not matched to a gene: 5. The CDR3 has 15 residues. Germline CDR1 is ENHRY and CDR2 is SYGVKD. A word on this clone: Its antigen is unknown.

The method was immunoSEQ multiplex PCR; TCRdb's version includes in-frame clones alone and lacks a portion of them. The sample shows some 90,000 clones, more than 80% of them seen only once. The TCR comes from a human donor in good health. The V gene is TRBV10-3, the J gene TRBJ2-1, with 9 nucleotides matching TRBD2. Material: CD8+ T cells from blood. The CDR3 DNA follows: TGTGCCATCAGTGAAGGACTAGCGTGGGACAATGAGCAGTTCTTC. Translating gives CAISEGLAWDNEQFF.